This T cell receptor beta chain was captured in a study of T-cell memory formation after mild COVID-19. The germline V gene has CDR1 MDHEN and CDR2 SYDVKM. Trimming removed 6 bases from V and 2 bases from J, with 17 bases in between. The CDR3 extends over 15 amino acids. Turning to this clonotype: Its antigen is unknown.

One entry per CDR3 protein, called by TCRdb with MiXCR from the 5' RACE reads. The data hold 340,000 or so distinct CDR3 sequences, with roughly 13% observed a single time. Whole-study results and caveats: Pre-infection memory showed some responding clones, and this suggested that cross-reactive memory joined. Day 15 to 85 contractors were CD4/CD8 balanced; later expanders leaned CD4+.

The sequence came from a man aged 18 to 30 who had mild COVID-19 (a few samples of this study predate the infection). Cell type and time point are not known. The sample was PBMCs or a T cell subset sorted from them (not recorded which). The chain is built from TRBV28 and TRBJ2-7, with D tentatively TRBD1 (5 bases). In DNA form, the CDR3 reads TGTGCCAGCAGCACCTCGGCAGGGTACACCTACGAGCAGTACGTC. It is translated as CASSTSAGYTYEQYV.